A few counts support the clone carrying this T cell receptor (beta chain). Its antigen is unidentified. This entry belongs to a study of Graves' ophthalmopathy and Graves' hyperthyroidism. RNA transcripts provided the template for amplifying TCR beta CDR3 regions. First-round RT-PCR employed HTBI primers, with a second-round multiplex PCR after it. In TCRdb, the multiplex PCR reads were re-called with MiXCR into one record per CDR3 protein. The repertoire has over a million distinct CDR3 sequences, about 38% of them found once; the top ten carry 11%. Points from the study as a whole: With over 85% sensitivity and over 65% specificity, a 13-signature model separated ophthalmopathy from stable hyperthyroidism.

Clinical symptoms, serum thyroxine, TRAb, thyroid ultrasound and orbital computed tomography were relied on for diagnosis. Germline V lookup: CDR1 SGDLS, CDR2 YYNGEE. CDR3 length equals 16 residues. Trimming took 5 bases from V and 2 from J, leaving 19 bases between them. Sequenced material: peripheral blood or thyroid tissue (not recorded which). The TCR originated in an adult man with Graves' hyperthyroidism. The rearrangement uses TRBV9 and TRBJ2-5; tentatively, D is TRBD1 or TRBD2 (7 bases each). The CDR3 sequence: CASSYRPAGQQETQYF. CDR3 nucleotides: TGTGCCAGCAGTTATCGGCCAGCGGGACAGCAAGAGACCCAGTACTTC.